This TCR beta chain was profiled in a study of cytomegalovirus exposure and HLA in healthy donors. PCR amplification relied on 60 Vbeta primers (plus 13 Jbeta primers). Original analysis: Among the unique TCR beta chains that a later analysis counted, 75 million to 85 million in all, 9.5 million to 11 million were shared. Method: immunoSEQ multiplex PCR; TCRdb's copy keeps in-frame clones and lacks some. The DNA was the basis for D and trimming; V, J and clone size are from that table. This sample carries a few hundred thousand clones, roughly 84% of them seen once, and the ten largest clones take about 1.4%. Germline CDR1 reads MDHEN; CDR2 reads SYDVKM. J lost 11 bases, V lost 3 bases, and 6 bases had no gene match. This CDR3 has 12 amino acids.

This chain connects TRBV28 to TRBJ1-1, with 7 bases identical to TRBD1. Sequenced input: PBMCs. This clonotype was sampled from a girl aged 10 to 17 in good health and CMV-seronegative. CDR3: CASSFAQGKAFF. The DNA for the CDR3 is TGTGCCAGCAGTTTTGCACAGGGGAAGGCTTTCTTT.